The following is a TCR beta chain sequence with its context. What this receptor recognizes is not known. There are no base qualities to consult, and no much larger clone falls within one base. The data originate from a study of OX40 agonist ivuxolimab in advanced cancers. For context, the study as a whole: Ivuxolimab was an agonistic, fully human IgG2 monoclonal antibody directed against OX40 (CD134), a costimulatory receptor. The purpose of peripheral TCRbeta sequencing was to test whether ivuxolimab changed TCR sequence diversity and led to clonal T-cell expansion. The paper covers the monotherapy dose-escalation part of the phase I ivuxolimab trial, which included N ≈ 50 patients. Of the 50 or so patients in dose escalation, 19 had hepatocellular carcinoma, roughly 15 had melanoma, 9 had renal cell carcinoma and 9 had head and neck cancer. Patients were allowed to have had prior anti-PD-1, anti-PD-L1 or anti-CTLA-4 therapy, and 40% of the dose-escalation patients had previously received checkpoint inhibitors. Intravenous ivuxolimab was administered to patients every 2 weeks at six dose levels: 0.01, 0.1, 0.3, 1.5, 3 and 10 mg/kg. Partial responses were achieved by three dose-escalation patients, of whom one had hepatocellular carcinoma and two had cutaneous melanoma. The dose-escalation cohort was over 70% male with a mean age of 60 years, ranging from roughly 23 to 80. The investigation overall reported the following: Low levels of normalized T-cell clonal expansion were also seen in some patients who did not respond. Which antigens the clonally expanded peripheral T cells were specific for was not determined. Partial responders in the 0.1-3.0 mg/kg groups had among the lowest normalized peripheral clonal expansion, especially among CD8+ T cells. After ivuxolimab, CD8+ T cells had more expanded clones than CD4+ T cells on average. Clonal expansion of both CD4+ and CD8+ blood T cells was observed from baseline to week 6 at doses 0.1 to 3.0 mg/kg.

Spanning cysteine to phenylalanine, the CDR3 consists of 14 amino acids. Only CDR3 DNA remains: 42 bases, in frame from the first base. The germline V gene encodes CDR1 SGHVS and CDR2 FQNEAQ. V and J lose 2 bases and 1 base, and a span of 8 bases separates them. To sequence the TCRbeta CDR3 region, genomic DNA was isolated from the sorted cells. The immunoSEQ Assay was used for sequencing of TCRbeta CDR3 regions. The table was pulled from immuneACCESS by TCRdb, which kept in-frame rearrangements only. Such tables lose some clones; where checked, under half of the loss comes from unresolved V genes, and the rest has no known cause. The table for this sample lists around 25,000 clones; around 80% of them were counted only once. The top ten clonotypes cover around 1.4% of the sample. Patients with a history of autoimmune disease or receiving systemic immunosuppression were excluded from the trial. In every dose cohort, peripheral blood was drawn for TCR sequencing at baseline, cycle 4 day 1, and cycle 7 day 1. The samples were drawn from a first-in-human, open-label, multicenter phase I dose-escalation trial of ivuxolimab. The trial enrolled adults with locally advanced or metastatic head and neck squamous cell, hepatocellular, melanoma or renal cell carcinoma. Before TCR sequencing, CD4+ and CD8+ T cells were separately sorted from peripheral blood.

The sequence came from an adult with an advanced solid tumor such as melanoma, head and neck, liver or kidney cancer. The chain is made from TRBV7-8 and TRBJ1-1; the D gene is possibly TRBD1, with 5 bases matching. Here the sequenced sample was CD4+ or CD8+ T cells sorted from blood, taken in a trial of the OX40 agonist ivuxolimab. The DNA is as follows: TGTGCCAGCAGCTTATCCAGGGCGAACACTGAAGCTTTCTTT. This translates into CASSLSRANTEAFF.